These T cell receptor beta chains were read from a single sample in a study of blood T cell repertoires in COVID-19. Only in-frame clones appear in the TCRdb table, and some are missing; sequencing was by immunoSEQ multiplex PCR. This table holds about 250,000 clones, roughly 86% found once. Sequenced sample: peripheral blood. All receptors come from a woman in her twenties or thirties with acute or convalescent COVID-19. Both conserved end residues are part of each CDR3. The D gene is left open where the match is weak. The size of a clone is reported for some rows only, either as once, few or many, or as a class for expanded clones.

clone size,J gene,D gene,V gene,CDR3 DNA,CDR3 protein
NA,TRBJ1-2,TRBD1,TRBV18,TGTGCCAGCTCACCTGGACAGGGACGGGACTATGGCTACACCTTC,CASSPGQGRDYGYTF
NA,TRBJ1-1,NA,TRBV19,TGTGCCAGTAGTACCGTGAACACTGAAGCTTTCTTT,CASSTVNTEAFF
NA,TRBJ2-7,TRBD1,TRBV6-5,TGTGCCAGCAGCCTAGGACAGGGCGGTTCCTACGAGCAGTACTTC,CASSLGQGGSYEQYF
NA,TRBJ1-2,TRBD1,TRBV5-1,TGCGCCAGCAGCTTGCGGACAGGGGGGGTTGGCTACACCTTC,CASSLRTGGVGYTF
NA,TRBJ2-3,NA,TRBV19,TGTGCCAGTAGTCCCCGGACTGCCGCCGGCACCAGTTATACGCAGTATTTT,CASSPRTAAGTSYTQYF
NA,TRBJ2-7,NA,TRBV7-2,TGTGCCAGCAGCCCGCCGACTAGTTACGAGCAGTACTTC,CASSPPTSYEQYF
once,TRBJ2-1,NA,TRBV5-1,TGCGCCAGCAGCTCCCCGGACACGGGCTCCTACAATGAGCAGTTCTTC,CASSSPDTGSYNEQFF
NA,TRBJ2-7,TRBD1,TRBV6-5,TGTGCCAGCAGTTACTCGGGGACAGTATCCTACGAGCAGTACTTC,CASSYSGTVSYEQYF
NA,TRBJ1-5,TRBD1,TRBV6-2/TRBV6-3,TGTGCCAGAAGACCTGGGACAGGGGAAAATCAGCCCCAGCATTTT,CARRPGTGENQPQHF
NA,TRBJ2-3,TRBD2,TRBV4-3,TGCGCCAGCAGCCAAGGGCGGGAGGGCCCGACAGATACGCAGTATTTT,CASSQGREGPTDTQYF
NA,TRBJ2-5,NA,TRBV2,TGTGCCAGCAGCCGCTGGCGGTCCCAAGAGACCCAGTACTTC,CASSRWRSQETQYF
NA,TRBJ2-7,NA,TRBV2,TGTGCCAGCAATCCCTTGGGGACTCAGATCTACGAGCAGTACTTC,CASNPLGTQIYEQYF
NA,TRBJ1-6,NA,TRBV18,TGTGCCAGCTCACCATCGAGAGATTCACCCCTCCACTTT,CASSPSRDSPLHF
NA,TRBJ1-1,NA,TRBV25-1,TGTGCCAGCAGTGAACGTAGCCTTGGAGGAGCTTTCTTT,CASSERSLGGAFF
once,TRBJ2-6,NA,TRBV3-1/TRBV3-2,TGTGCCAGCAGTCTATTGTCTGGGGCCAACGTCCTGACTTTC,CASSLLSGANVLTF
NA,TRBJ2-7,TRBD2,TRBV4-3,TGCGCCAGCAGCCAAGCTTGGACTAGCGGCTACGAGCAGTACTTC,CASSQAWTSGYEQYF
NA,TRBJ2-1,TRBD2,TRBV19,TGTGCCAGTACCCCTAGCGGGGGGGACAATGAGCAGTTCTTC,CASTPSGGDNEQFF
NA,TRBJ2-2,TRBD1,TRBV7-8,TGTGCCAGCAGCTGGACGACCCCGGGACAGGGGGCGAGGGGCGGGGAGCTGTTTTTT,CASSWTTPGQGARGGELFF
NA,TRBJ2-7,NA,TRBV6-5,TGTGCCAGCAGTTACTCGGGGGCGCGCTACGAGCAGTACTTC,CASSYSGARYEQYF
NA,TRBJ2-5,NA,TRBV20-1,TGCAGTGCTAGTTTGGTTCTCGGGGAGACCCAGTACTTC,CSASLVLGETQYF
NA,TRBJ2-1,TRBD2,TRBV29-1,TGCAGCGCTGAGGGCCCCGGGAGGATTTCCTACAATGAGCAGTTCTTC,CSAEGPGRISYNEQFF
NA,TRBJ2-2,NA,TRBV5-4,TGTGCCAGCAGCTCCCCGGGACAAAGTACCGGGGAGCTGTTTTTT,CASSSPGQSTGELFF
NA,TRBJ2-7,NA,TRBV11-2,TGTGCCAGCAGCCCGGTGAACGAGCAGTACTTC,CASSPVNEQYF
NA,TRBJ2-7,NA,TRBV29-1,TGCAGCGTCTCGGGAGTATTAATGTCCGAGCAGTACTTC,CSVSGVLMSEQYF
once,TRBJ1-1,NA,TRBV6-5,TGTGCCAGCAGTTACGGCCCAACTGAAGCTTTCTTT,CASSYGPTEAFF
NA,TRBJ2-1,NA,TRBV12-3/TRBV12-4,TGTGCCAGCAGTTTCTCCCCACTCTATGAGCAGTTCTTC,CASSFSPLYEQFF
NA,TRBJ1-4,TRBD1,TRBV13,TGTGCCAGCAGCTTGACAGGGGGCTATGAAAAACTGTTTTTT,CASSLTGGYEKLFF
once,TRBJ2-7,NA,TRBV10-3,TGTGCCATCAGTGAGTCGGGGACTCCCTACGAGCAGTACTTC,CAISESGTPYEQYF
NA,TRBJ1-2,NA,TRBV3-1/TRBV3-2,TGTGCCAGCAGCCAAGGCGGGGGTACCTATGGCTACACCTTC,CASSQGGGTYGYTF
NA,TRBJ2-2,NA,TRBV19,TGTGCCAGTAGTAGCAGGGGCCCCGGGGAGCTGTTTTTT,CASSSRGPGELFF
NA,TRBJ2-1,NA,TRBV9,TGTGCCAGCAGCCCCCATATCCCGGGGAACAATGAGCAGTTCTTC,CASSPHIPGNNEQFF
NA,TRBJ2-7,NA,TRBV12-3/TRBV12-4,TGTGCCAGCAGTTTGTACAGGGCCCTCGAGCAGTACTTC,CASSLYRALEQYF
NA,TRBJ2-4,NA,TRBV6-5,TGTGCCAGCACTACAGGGTCGGACAAAAACATTCAGTACTTC,CASTTGSDKNIQYF
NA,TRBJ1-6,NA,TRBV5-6,TGTGCCAGCAGCTTGTCGGGGGGGCACAATTCACCCCTCCACTTT,CASSLSGGHNSPLHF
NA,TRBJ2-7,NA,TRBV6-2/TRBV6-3,TGTGCCAGCAGTTACTCGTTGCAGGTGTACGAGCAGTACTTC,CASSYSLQVYEQYF
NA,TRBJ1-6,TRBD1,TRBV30,TGTGCCTGGAGCCTCCGGACAGGGGAGTTTTCACCCCTCCACTTT,CAWSLRTGEFSPLHF
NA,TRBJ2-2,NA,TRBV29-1,TGCAGCGTTGCATTAACTAGGATAGTCCAGAACACCGGGGAGCTGTTTTTT,CSVALTRIVQNTGELFF
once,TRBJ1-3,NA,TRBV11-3,TGTGCCAGCAGCTTAGGTCCAGGGGCTGGAAACACCATATATTTT,CASSLGPGAGNTIYF
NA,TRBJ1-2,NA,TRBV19,TGTGCCATAGAAGGGCAGGGAGGCTATGGCTACACCTTC,CAIEGQGGYGYTF
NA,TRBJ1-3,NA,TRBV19,TGTGCCAGTAGTATATTGCAGGGAAACTCTGGAAACACCATATATTTT,CASSILQGNSGNTIYF
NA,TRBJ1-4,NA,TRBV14,TGTGCCAGCAGCCAAGATCAGTCGGGATCTACTAATGAAAAACTGTTTTTT,CASSQDQSGSTNEKLFF
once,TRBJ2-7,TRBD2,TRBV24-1,TGTGCCACCAGTGAGTCGGGGACTAGCCGGGCCGAGGAGCAGTACTTC,CATSESGTSRAEEQYF
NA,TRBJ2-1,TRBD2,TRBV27,TGTGCCAGCAGAAAGAGCGGGGGGGTTTACAATGAGCAGTTCTTC,CASRKSGGVYNEQFF
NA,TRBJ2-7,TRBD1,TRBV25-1,TGTGCCAGCAGTGAAAACCGGGACAGGGCCAACGAGCAGTACTTC,CASSENRDRANEQYF
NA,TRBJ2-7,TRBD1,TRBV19,TGTGCCAGTAGTCAGAAGACGGGACAGGCCGAGCAGTACTTC,CASSQKTGQAEQYF
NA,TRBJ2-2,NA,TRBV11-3,TGTGCCAGCAGCTTAGTTGCAGGGGCCTTAAACACCGGGGAGCTGTTTTTT,CASSLVAGALNTGELFF
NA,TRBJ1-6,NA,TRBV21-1,TGTGCCAGCAGCATCCGTGCCTGGCATTCACCCCTCCACTTT,CASSIRAWHSPLHF
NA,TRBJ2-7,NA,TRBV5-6,TGTGCCAGCAGCTCGTCCCGGGACATTGCTTACGAGCAGTACTTC,CASSSSRDIAYEQYF
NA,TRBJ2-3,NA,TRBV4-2,TGTGCCAGCAGCCAAGATCCGCGTCCCACAGATACGCAGTATTTT,CASSQDPRPTDTQYF
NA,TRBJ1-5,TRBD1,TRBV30,TGTGCCTGGAGTGGGGGACAGGGGGTACATCAGCCCCAGCATTTT,CAWSGGQGVHQPQHF
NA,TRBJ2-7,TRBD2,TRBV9,TGTGCCAGCAGCGTCGGACTAGCGGGAGTAGGTTACGAGCAGTACTTC,CASSVGLAGVGYEQYF
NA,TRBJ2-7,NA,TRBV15,TGTGCCACCAGCGCCAGCCTGGAAGCGGAAGAGCAGTACTTC,CATSASLEAEEQYF
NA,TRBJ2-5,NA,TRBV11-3,TGTGCCAGCAGCTTAGGTAACCAAGAGACCCAGTACTTC,CASSLGNQETQYF
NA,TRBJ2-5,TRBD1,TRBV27,TGTGCCAGCAAGAGCAGGGGGAAGACCCAGTACTTC,CASKSRGKTQYF
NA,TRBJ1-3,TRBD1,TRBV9,TGTGCCAGCAGCGTGGGACAGTTGGGCTCTGGAAACACCATATATTTT,CASSVGQLGSGNTIYF
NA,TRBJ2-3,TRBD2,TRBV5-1,TGCGCCAGCAGGACTAGCGGAAGCACAGATACGCAGTATTTT,CASRTSGSTDTQYF
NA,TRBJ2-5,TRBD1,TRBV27,TGTGCCAGCAGCCAAGACAGGGGTCGAGAGACCCAGTACTTC,CASSQDRGRETQYF
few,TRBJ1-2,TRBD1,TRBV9,TGTGCCAGCAGGGGGACAGGGACATATGGCTACACCTTC,CASRGTGTYGYTF
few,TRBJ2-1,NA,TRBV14,TGTGCCAGCAGCCAAGTGGGACTTCGAAAGGGAAATGAGCAGTTCTTC,CASSQVGLRKGNEQFF